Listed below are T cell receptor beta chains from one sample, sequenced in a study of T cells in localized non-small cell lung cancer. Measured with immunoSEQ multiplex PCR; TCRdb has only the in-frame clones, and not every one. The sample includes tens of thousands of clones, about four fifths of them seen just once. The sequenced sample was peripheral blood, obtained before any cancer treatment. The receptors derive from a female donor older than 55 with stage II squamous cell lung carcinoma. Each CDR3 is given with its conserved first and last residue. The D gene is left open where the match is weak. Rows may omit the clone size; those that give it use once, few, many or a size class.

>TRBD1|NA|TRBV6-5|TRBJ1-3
TGTGCCAGCACCAGGGGACAGGGGAACGGAAACACCATATATTTT
CASTRGQGNGNTIYF
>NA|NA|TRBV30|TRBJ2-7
TGTGCCTGGAGTGTACCGTCCAGATACGAGCAGTACTTC
CAWSVPSRYEQYF
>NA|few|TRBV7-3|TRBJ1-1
TGTGCCAGCAGCTTAGGGGGCCTGTGGAAAGCTTTCTTT
CASSLGGLWKAFF
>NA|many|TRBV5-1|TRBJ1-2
TGCGCCAGCAGCTTGGTTCTGGACCAGGGCTACACCTTC
CASSLVLDQGYTF
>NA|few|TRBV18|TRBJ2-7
TGTGCCAGCTCACCACCAGGTTTCTCCTACGAGCAGTACTTC
CASSPPGFSYEQYF
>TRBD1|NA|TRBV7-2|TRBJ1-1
TGTGCCAGCAGATCGGACAGGTACACTGAAGCTTTCTTT
CASRSDRYTEAFF
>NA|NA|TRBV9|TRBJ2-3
TGTGCCAGCAGCGTAGCTCACCCAGATACGCAGTATTTT
CASSVAHPDTQYF
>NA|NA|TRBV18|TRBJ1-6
TGTGCCAGCTCACCATCAGAAGCCTATAATTCACCCCTCCACTTT
CASSPSEAYNSPLHF
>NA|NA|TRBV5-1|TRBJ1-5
TGCGCCAGCCGCGAGGCTAGCAATCAGCCCCAGCATTTT
CASREASNQPQHF
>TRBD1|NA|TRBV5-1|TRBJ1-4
TGCGCCAGCAGCTCAGCCCCGGGACAGGGAAATGAAAAACTGTTTTTT
CASSSAPGQGNEKLFF
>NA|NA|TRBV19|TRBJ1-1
TGTGCCAGTAGTATAAAGGCCCTGGGGACTGAAGCTTTCTTT
CASSIKALGTEAFF
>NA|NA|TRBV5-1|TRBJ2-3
TGCGCCAGCAGCAGGGGGGCCCCCACAGATACGCAGTATTTT
CASSRGAPTDTQYF
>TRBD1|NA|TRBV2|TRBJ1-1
TGTGCCAGCGTGGGACAGGCGAACACTGAAGCTTTCTTT
CASVGQANTEAFF
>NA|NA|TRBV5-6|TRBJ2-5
TGTGCCAGCAGGGGGAAAGAGACCCAGTACTTC
CASRGKETQYF
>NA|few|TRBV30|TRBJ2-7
TGTGCCTGGAGTGTATCCTATCCCTACGCGCGCCCCTACGAGCAGTACTTC
CAWSVSYPYARPYEQYF
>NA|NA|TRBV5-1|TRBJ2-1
TGCGCCAGCAGCTTGGTTAGACAGAGCTCCTACAATGAGCAGTTCTTC
CASSLVRQSSYNEQFF
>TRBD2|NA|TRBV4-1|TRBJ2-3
TGCGCCAGCAGCCCCACTAGCGACACCACAGATACGCAGTATTTT
CASSPTSDTTDTQYF
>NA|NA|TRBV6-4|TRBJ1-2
TGTGCCAGCAGTGACAGCTATGGCTACACCTTC
CASSDSYGYTF
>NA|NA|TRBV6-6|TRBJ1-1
TGTGCCAGCAGTTACCCGGGACAAGCTGAAGCTTTCTTT
CASSYPGQAEAFF
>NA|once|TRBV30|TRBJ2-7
TGTGCCTGGAAAAGGGGGAGGGCCTACGAGCAGTACTTC
CAWKRGRAYEQYF
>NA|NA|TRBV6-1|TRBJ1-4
TGTGCCAGCAGTGGCTCGAGGGTAGAAGTCGTTCGAAAACTGTTTTTT
CASSGSRVEVVRKLFF
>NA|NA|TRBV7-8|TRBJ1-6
TGTGCCAGCAGCCTCGATTTGGGGGATTCACCCCTCCACTTT
CASSLDLGDSPLHF
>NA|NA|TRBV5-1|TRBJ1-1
TGCGCCAGCAGCTTGGGGACAGACAACACTGAAGCTTTCTTT
CASSLGTDNTEAFF
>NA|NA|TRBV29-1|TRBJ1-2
TGCAGCGAGGACCCGAATCCCCCTAACTATGGCTACACCTTC
CSEDPNPPNYGYTF
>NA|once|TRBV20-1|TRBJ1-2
TGCAGGGGAACAGGGAACTATGGCTACACCTTC
CRGTGNYGYTF
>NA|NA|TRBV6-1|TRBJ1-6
TGTGCCAGCAGTGAAGTCCCCAGCGGATCGCGCTCACCCCTCCACTTT
CASSEVPSGSRSPLHF
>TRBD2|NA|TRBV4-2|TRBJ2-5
TGTGCCAGCAGCCAATCTAGCGGGGGGGACCAAGAGACCCAGTACTTC
CASSQSSGGDQETQYF
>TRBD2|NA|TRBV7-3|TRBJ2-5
TGTGCCAGCAGCTTAGGGGGGGACGATGAGACCCAGTACTTC
CASSLGGDDETQYF
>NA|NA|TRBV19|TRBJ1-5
TGTGCCAGTAGTAGTCAGGGGACCCGCTTTAGCAATCAGCCCCAGCATTTT
CASSSQGTRFSNQPQHF
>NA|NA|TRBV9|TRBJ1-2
TGTGCCAGCAGCACTAGAGGGGAGGGGAGGGCTAACTATGGCTACACCTTC
CASSTRGEGRANYGYTF
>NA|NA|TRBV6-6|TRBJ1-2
TGTGCCAGCAGCAAGACCTCGGGTGGCTACACCTTC
CASSKTSGGYTF
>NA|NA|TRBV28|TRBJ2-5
TGTGCCAGCAGTCAAGGGGGAGAGACCCAGTACTTC
CASSQGGETQYF
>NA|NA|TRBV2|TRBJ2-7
TGTGCCAGCAGTGAAGACAGGGGGGGAGAGCAGTACTTC
CASSEDRGGEQYF
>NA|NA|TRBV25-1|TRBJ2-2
TGTGCCAGCAGGGGCGGACTAGGGGGCTCCGGGGAGCTGTTTTTT
CASRGGLGGSGELFF
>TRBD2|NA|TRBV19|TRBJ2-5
TGTGCCAGTAGTACTGGACTAGCGGAGACCCAGTACTTC
CASSTGLAETQYF
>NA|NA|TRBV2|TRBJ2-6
TGTGCCAGCAGGCGGGGGCCCTCTGGGGCCAACGTCCTGACTTTC
CASRRGPSGANVLTF
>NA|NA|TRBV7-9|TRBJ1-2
TGTGCCAGCAGCTTAGAAGGCTACTATGGCTACACCTTC
CASSLEGYYGYTF
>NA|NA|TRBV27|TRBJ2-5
TGTGCCAGCAGTTCGAGAAGGGACGCGGAGACCCAGTACTTC
CASSSRRDAETQYF
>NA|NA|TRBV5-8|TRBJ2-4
TGTGCCAGCAGCACCAAAAACATTCAGTACTTC
CASSTKNIQYF
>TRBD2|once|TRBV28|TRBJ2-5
TGTGCCAGCAGTGGGGGTCGCGGGGGGGCCTCGGAGACCCAGTACTTC
CASSGGRGGASETQYF
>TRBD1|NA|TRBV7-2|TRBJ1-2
TGTGCCAGCAGCCTAGGAGGGACAGGGGGTGGCCATGGCTACACCTTC
CASSLGGTGGGHGYTF
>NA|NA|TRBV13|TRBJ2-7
TGTGCCAGCAGCTTAGGGAGGGTCCCCTACGAGCAGTACTTC
CASSLGRVPYEQYF
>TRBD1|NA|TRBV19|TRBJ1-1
TGTGCCAGTAGTATAGAAGGGGGGACAGGGGCTAACCTGAACACTGAAGCTTTCTTT
CASSIEGGTGANLNTEAFF
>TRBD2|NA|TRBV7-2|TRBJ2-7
TGTGCCAGCAGCTTTACTAGCGGGGGGGCCGACGAGCAGTACTTC
CASSFTSGGADEQYF
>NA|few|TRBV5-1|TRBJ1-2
TGCGCCAGCAGCTTTGACACGGCTAACTATGGCTACACCTTC
CASSFDTANYGYTF